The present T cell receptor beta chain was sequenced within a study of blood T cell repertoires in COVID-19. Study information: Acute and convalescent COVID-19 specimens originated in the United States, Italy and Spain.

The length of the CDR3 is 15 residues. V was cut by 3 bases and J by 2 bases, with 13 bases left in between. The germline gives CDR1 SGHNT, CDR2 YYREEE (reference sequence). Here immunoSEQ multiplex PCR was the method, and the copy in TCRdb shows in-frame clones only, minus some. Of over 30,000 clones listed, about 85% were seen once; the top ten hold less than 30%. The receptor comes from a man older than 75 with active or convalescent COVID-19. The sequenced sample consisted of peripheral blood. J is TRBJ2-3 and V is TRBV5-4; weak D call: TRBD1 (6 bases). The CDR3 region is CASSSGTTNTDTQYF. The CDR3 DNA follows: TGTGCCAGCAGCTCCGGGACAACAAACACAGATACGCAGTATTTT.